Each of the 10 T cell receptor beta chains below was sequenced from the same sample in a study of read filtering for tumor transcriptome and immune sequencing. Molecular barcoded adaptors covering alpha/delta and beta/gamma chains were used on 400 to 450 ng RNA. TCRdb itself ran the reads through MiXCR, one entry per CDR3 protein. The repertoire has more than 12,000 distinct CDR3 sequences, about a fifth of them found once; the top ten carry about 84%. Sequenced input: a population of CD138-negative cells sorted from bone marrow. Receptors originate from a donor aged 40 or older with multiple myeloma.

The chain uses TRBV7-2 and TRBJ2-7; the match to TRBD2 covers 8 bases. V lost 1 base and J lost 3; bases outside the gene matches: 5. The CDR3 sequence is 15 residues long. From germline, CDR1 is SGHTA and CDR2 FQGNSA. CDR3: CASSLDPAGDYEQYF. The CDR3, as DNA: TGTGCCAGCAGCTTAGACCCAGCGGGAGACTACGAGCAGTACTTC. Full variable domain (remainder filled in from reference TRBV7-2 and TRBJ2-7): GAGVSQSPSNKVTEKGKDVELRCDPISGHTALYWYRQSLGQGLEFLIYFQGNSAPDKSGLPSDRFSAERTGGSVSTLTIQRTQQEDSAVYLCASSLDPAGDYEQYFGPGTRLTVT.

This clonotype was counted at least ten times. The chain carries TRBV12-5 and TRBJ2-1; 8 bases are shared with TRBD2. The trim removed 0 bases at V and 9 bases at J, leaving 10 bases unmatched. CDR3 length: 16 amino acids. Germline lookup yields CDR1 LGHNT and CDR2 FRNRAP. CDR3 loop: CASGLVISAGVGEQFF. CDR3 nucleotides: TGTGCTAGTGGTTTGGTAATCTCAGCGGGAGTGGGTGAGCAGTTCTTC.

Details on this clonotype: A much larger clone differs by one base, so this may be a read error. J is TRBJ2-3 and V is TRBV24-1, with D perhaps TRBD1 (5 bases). The CDR3 covers 11 residues. CDR1 and CDR2 (germline): KGHDR, SFDVKD. The CDR3, as DNA: TGTGCCACCAGCATAGGGGATACGCGGTATTTT. It specifies CATSIGDTRYF.

This clonotype was picked up many times. The chain links TRBV5-1 to TRBJ2-1, with TRBD2 as a possible D gene (5 bases). The CDR3 is made up of 13 amino acids. Trimming pared 0 bases from V and 5 bases from J, leaving 6 bases between. Germline CDR1 SGHRS, CDR2 YFSETQ. CDR3 sequence (DNA): TGCGCCAGCAGCTTGGTGGGAGACAATGAGCAGTTCTTC. It encodes CASSLVGDNEQFF.

The V gene is TRBV7-2, the J gene TRBJ1-6; 7 positions agree with TRBD1. This CDR3 spans 16 amino acids. Germline CDR1 is SGHTA and CDR2 is FQGNSA. Trimming removed 1 base from V and 10 bases from J; junction bases left unmatched: 10. The CDR3 nucleotides are TGTGCCAGCAGCTTAGGGGGGACAGCTACTATCTCACCCCTCCACTTT. Protein product: CASSLGGTATISPLHF. Combining the CDR3 with reference TRBV7-2 and TRBJ1-6 gives the whole variable domain GAGVSQSPSNKVTEKGKDVELRCDPISGHTALYWYRQSLGQGLEFLIYFQGNSAPDKSGLPSDRFSAERTGGSVSTLTIQRTQQEDSAVYLCASSLGGTATISPLHFGNGTRLTVT.

As for this clonotype: The junction departs from germline at one end; a sequencing error may be responsible. This chain uses TRBV19 with TRBJ2-5; the match to TRBD2 covers 13 bases. Germline V gene lookup returns CDR1 LNHDA and CDR2 SQIVND (reference sequence). The CDR3 runs to 15 residues. The CDR3 loop is CASSTGLAGVETEYF. The CDR3 nucleotides are TGTGCCAGTAGTACAGGACTAGCGGGAGTGGAGACCGAGTACTTC.

Note on this clonotype: A far larger clone lies a single base away; this is likely a read error. This chain joins TRBV12-3 or TRBV12-4 and TRBJ2-3; 8 nucleotides line up with TRBD2. This CDR3 region has 16 residues. CDR3 amino acids: CASSTTRGGATDTRYF. CDR3 coding DNA: TGTGCCAGCAGTACCACCCGGGGGGGGGCAACAGATACGCGGTATTTT.

Worth noting for this clonotype: Being one base from a much bigger clone, this may be a read error. The chain is built from TRBV5-6 and TRBJ2-1; 12 bases line up with TRBD2. This CDR3 has 15 amino acids. Germline V CDR1 and CDR2: SGHDT, YYEEEE. Trimming cost V 0 bases and J 13 bases; bases outside gene matches: 8. CDR3 sequence: CASSLGLAGASDQFF. The CDR3 coding sequence is TGTGCCAGCAGCTTGGGACTAGCGGGAGCTAGTGATCAGTTCTTC.

This clonotype occurred many times. The V and J genes are TRBV5-1 and TRBJ1-5; the match to TRBD1 covers 7 bases. Germline CDR1 and CDR2: SGHRS and YFSETQ. CDR3 length: 15 residues. J gave up 1 base and V 4 bases, and 5 bases lay outside the gene matches. The DNA for the CDR3 is TGCGCCAGCAGCCGTGAGGGGGCAAGCAATCAGCCCCAGCATTTT. It yields the protein CASSREGASNQPQHF. Full variable domain (remainder filled in from reference TRBV5-1 and TRBJ1-5): KAGVTQTPRYLIKTRGQQVTLSCSPISGHRSVSWYQQTPGQGLQFLFEYFSETQRNKGNFPGRFSGRQFSNSRSEMNVSTLELGDSALYLCASSREGASNQPQHFGDGTRLSIL.

This clonotype appeared many times. The rearrangement links TRBV20-1 to TRBJ2-7; D is unresolved. The CDR3 totals 12 residues. The germline V gene encodes CDR1 DFQATT and CDR2 SNEGSKA (reference sequence). V lost 3 bases and J 5 bases, leaving 11 bases between the germline ends. The CDR3, as DNA: TGCAGTGCTAGCCCCATCCAGGACGAGCAGTACTTC. Protein: CSASPIQDEQYF.